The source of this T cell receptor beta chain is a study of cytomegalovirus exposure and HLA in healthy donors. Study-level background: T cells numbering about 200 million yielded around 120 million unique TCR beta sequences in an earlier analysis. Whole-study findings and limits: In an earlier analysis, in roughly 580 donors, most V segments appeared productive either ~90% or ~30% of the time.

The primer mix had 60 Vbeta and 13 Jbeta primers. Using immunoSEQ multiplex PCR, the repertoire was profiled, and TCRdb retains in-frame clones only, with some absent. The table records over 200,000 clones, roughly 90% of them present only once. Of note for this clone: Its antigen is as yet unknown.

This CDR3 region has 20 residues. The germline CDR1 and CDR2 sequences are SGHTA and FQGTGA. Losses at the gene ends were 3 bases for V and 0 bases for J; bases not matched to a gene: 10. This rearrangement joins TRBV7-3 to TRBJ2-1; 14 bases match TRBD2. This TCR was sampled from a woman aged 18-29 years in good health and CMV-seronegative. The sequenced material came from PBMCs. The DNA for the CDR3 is TGTGCCAGCAGCTTCAAGCTTCTGACTAGCGGGGGGGACTCCTACAATGAGCAGTTCTTC. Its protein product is CASSFKLLTSGGDSYNEQFF.